These T cell receptor beta chains were read from a single sample in a study of long-term antiretroviral therapy in people with HIV. Profiled with immunoSEQ multiplex PCR; TCRdb holds only in-frame clones, not every one. The sample lists 15,000 or so clones; approximately 73% were seen once. Specimen: unsorted PBMCs, collected 3.1 years after starting antiretroviral therapy. Receptors originate from a man aged 40-50 years with HIV. Each CDR3 is given with its conserved first and last residue. Each record gives: clone size, V gene, J gene, D gene, CDR3 DNA, CDR3 protein. D genes are given only for firm matches. Size tells how often a clone was seen (once, few, many) or the class of an expanded clone, and some rows leave it out.

size: .; V: TRBV7-7; J: TRBJ2-3; D: TRBD2; DNA: TGTGCCAGCAGCCTAGCGGGGGGTGAGGATACGCAGTATTTT; CDR3: CASSLAGGEDTQYF
size: once; V: TRBV11-2; J: TRBJ1-2; D: TRBD1; DNA: TGTGCCAGCAGCTTAGGGGGACAGGGGGACTATGGCTACACCTTC; CDR3: CASSLGGQGDYGYTF
size: .; V: TRBV5-5; J: TRBJ1-5; D: .; DNA: TGTGCCAGCAGCTTGGAAAGCAATCAGCCCCAGCATTTT; CDR3: CASSLESNQPQHF
size: .; V: TRBV11-3; J: TRBJ2-7; D: TRBD1; DNA: TGTGCCAGCAGCCCACGGGACAGGGGTTACGAGCAGTACTTC; CDR3: CASSPRDRGYEQYF
size: .; V: TRBV9; J: TRBJ2-1; D: .; DNA: TGTGCCAGCAGCGCTTCCACGGTGACTTACAATGAGCAGTTCTTC; CDR3: CASSASTVTYNEQFF
size: .; V: TRBV18; J: TRBJ2-2; D: TRBD1; DNA: TGTGCCAGCTCGCGGGACAGGGCGAGCACCGGGGAGCTGTTTTTT; CDR3: CASSRDRASTGELFF
size: few; V: TRBV2; J: TRBJ2-2; D: .; DNA: TGTGCCAGCAGACCTAATTGGAGGGACACCGGGGAGCTGTTTTTT; CDR3: CASRPNWRDTGELFF
size: .; V: TRBV9; J: TRBJ2-6; D: TRBD1; DNA: TGTGCCAGCAGCGTTTTAGGACAGGCGCTCTCCGGGGCCAACGTCCTGACTTTC; CDR3: CASSVLGQALSGANVLTF
size: .; V: TRBV5-1; J: TRBJ2-7; D: TRBD1; DNA: TGCGCCAGCAGCTTCCTCCGGGACAGCTCCTACGAGCAGTACTTC; CDR3: CASSFLRDSSYEQYF
size: .; V: TRBV7-9; J: TRBJ1-2; D: TRBD1; DNA: TGTGCCAGCAGCTCAAGGACAGGGGAAAATAACTATGGCTACACCTTC; CDR3: CASSSRTGENNYGYTF
size: .; V: TRBV2; J: TRBJ2-1; D: TRBD2; DNA: TGTGCCAGCAGTATCGCGGGGGGGCACTACAATGAGCAGTTCTTC; CDR3: CASSIAGGHYNEQFF
size: .; V: TRBV29-1; J: TRBJ1-2; D: TRBD1; DNA: TGCAGCGTTGATGGAGAACCGACAGGGCATGGTGGCTATGGCTACACCTTC; CDR3: CSVDGEPTGHGGYGYTF
size: .; V: TRBV18; J: TRBJ2-7; D: .; DNA: TGTGCCAGCTCACCTGAAGACAGGTTCGCCTACGAGCAGTACTTC; CDR3: CASSPEDRFAYEQYF
size: .; V: TRBV29-1; J: TRBJ1-4; D: .; DNA: TGCAGCGTTGGGTTAACCGGCGAAAAACTGTTTTTT; CDR3: CSVGLTGEKLFF
size: .; V: TRBV5-5; J: TRBJ1-4; D: TRBD1; DNA: TGTGCCAGCAGGTCAGGGGGGGATCGTGAAAAACTGTTTTTT; CDR3: CASRSGGDREKLFF
size: .; V: TRBV5-1; J: TRBJ2-3; D: TRBD1; DNA: TGCGCCAGCAGCGACCTGACAGGGAGCACAGATACGCAGTATTTT; CDR3: CASSDLTGSTDTQYF
size: .; V: TRBV25-1; J: TRBJ1-2; D: .; DNA: TGTGCCAGCAGTGAAAGGGGAGGGGATGGCTACACCTTC; CDR3: CASSERGGDGYTF
size: .; V: TRBV6-6; J: TRBJ1-2; D: TRBD1; DNA: TGTGCCAGCACGAGAGGGGGCAACTATAACTATGGCTACACCTTC; CDR3: CASTRGGNYNYGYTF
size: .; V: TRBV4-2; J: TRBJ1-1; D: .; DNA: TGTGCCAGCAGCCAAGATCTAAGGGGCAAGGGGGCTTTCTTT; CDR3: CASSQDLRGKGAFF
size: .; V: TRBV5-1; J: TRBJ1-5; D: .; DNA: TGCGCCAGCAGCTTGGACGGCGGGAGCAATCAGCCCCAGCATTTT; CDR3: CASSLDGGSNQPQHF
size: .; V: TRBV7-9; J: TRBJ2-6; D: TRBD1; DNA: TGTGCCAGCAGCCCGGACAGGTTGTTATCTGGGGCCAACGTCCTGACTTTC; CDR3: CASSPDRLLSGANVLTF
size: once; V: TRBV5-6; J: TRBJ1-2; D: .; DNA: TGTGCCAGCAGCTCCGAGGGGGGTGCCTATGGCTACACCTTC; CDR3: CASSSEGGAYGYTF
size: few; V: TRBV7-6; J: TRBJ1-1; D: .; DNA: TGTGCCAGCAGCTTAGAATCCAGTGCTGAAGCTTTCTTT; CDR3: CASSLESSAEAFF
size: once; V: TRBV29-1; J: TRBJ2-3; D: .; DNA: TGCAGCGTTGAGTCCCGGACAATTCCTACGCAGTATTTT; CDR3: CSVESRTIPTQYF
size: .; V: TRBV10-3; J: TRBJ1-1; D: TRBD1; DNA: TGTGCCATGGGACAGGCCATGAACACTGAAGCTTTCTTT; CDR3: CAMGQAMNTEAFF
size: .; V: TRBV4-1; J: TRBJ2-7; D: TRBD1; DNA: TGCGCCAGCAGCCCGGTAGCCTCCGGGACAGCCCCCTACGAGCAGTACTTC; CDR3: CASSPVASGTAPYEQYF
size: .; V: TRBV4-2; J: TRBJ1-1; D: TRBD1; DNA: TGTGCCAGCAGCCAAGATGACGGGACAGGGTACACTGAAGCTTTCTTT; CDR3: CASSQDDGTGYTEAFF